Listed here are 17 T cell receptor beta chains from one sample, sequenced in a study of response to subunit inactivated influenza vaccine. From the RT-PCR reads, TCRdb called clonotypes with MiXCR, one entry per CDR3 protein. The data contain about 570,000 distinct CDR3 sequences, roughly 12% of them singletons. These same records also appear under a second study, on T cells expressing NK-cell markers. As reported in that work: Beta-chain TCR cDNA was generated via 5'RACE template switching with UMIs.

The sample consisted of PBMCs from blood, taken on the day of vaccination. The receptor source for this set is a middle-aged man who received an inactivated influenza vaccine.

This rearrangement joins TRBV7-2 to TRBJ1-3; D call uncertain. Trimming stripped 0 bases from V and 0 bases from J, with 9 bases between. This CDR3 contains 16 residues. Per the germline V gene, CDR1 is SGHTA and CDR2 is FQGNSA. CDR3 nucleotides: TGTGCCAGCAGCTTAGCGCCTCCTAGCTCTGGAAACACCATATATTTT. Translating gives CASSLAPPSSGNTIYF.

This clonotype was recorded many times. The CDR3 protein is CASSLGNANTGELFF. CDR3 in DNA: TGCGCCAGCAGCTTGGGGAACGCGAACACCGGGGAGCTGTTTTTT. The gene calls are TRBV5-1 and TRBJ2-2, with D hard to call. This CDR3 has 15 residues. Trimming pared 0 bases from V and 0 bases from J, leaving 6 bases between. Germline-derived CDR1 and CDR2 are SGHRS and YFSETQ.

This chain uses TRBV28 with TRBJ1-2; D is possibly TRBD1 (6 bases). V was cut by 4 bases and J by 5 bases, with 11 bases left in between. The CDR3 has 13 amino acids. Germline loops: CDR1 MDHEN, CDR2 SYDVKM. The CDR3 loop reads CASSWGHQYGYTF. CDR3 nucleotide sequence: TGTGCCAGCAGTTGGGGACACCAATATGGCTACACCTTC.

In its sample, this clonotype was seen a few times. The rearrangement links TRBV9 to TRBJ2-1; D is ambiguous. The CDR3 is 12 amino acids. The ends were cut back, 1 base at V and 9 bases at J, with 8 bases in the middle. Looked up from germline, CDR1 is SGDLS and CDR2 is YYNGEE. CDR3 nucleotide sequence: TGTGCCAGCAGCGTATACGAAGGTGAGCAGTTCTTC. Amino acid sequence: CASSVYEGEQFF. Drawing the rest from reference TRBV9 and TRBJ2-1, the complete variable domain is DSGVTQTPKHLITATGQRVTLRCSPRSGDLSVYWYQQSLDQGLQFLIQYYNGEERAKGNILERFSAQQFPDLHSELNLSSLELGDSALYFCASSVYEGEQFFGPGTRLTVL.

This clonotype was counted only a few times. This chain links TRBV6-2 or TRBV6-3 with TRBJ2-7, with D possibly matching TRBD2 (6 bases). V was cut by 6 bases and J by 0 bases, with 12 bases left in between. There are 14 residues in the CDR3. The germline gives CDR1 MNHEY, CDR2 SVGEGT. This CDR3 reads CASSVASDSYEQYF. CDR3 coding DNA: TGTGCCAGCAGCGTGGCTAGCGACTCCTACGAGCAGTACTTC.

V gene TRBV28 combines with J gene TRBJ1-1, with D hard to call. Germline CDR1 is MDHEN and CDR2 is SYDVKM. The CDR3 sequence is 12 residues long. Trimming took off 10 bases at V and 3 bases at J, with 12 bases between the two ends. The CDR3 DNA sequence: TGTGCCACCCGCCTTCGGGACACTGAAGCTTTCTTT. Protein product: CATRLRDTEAFF.

This chain links TRBV4-1 with TRBJ1-1; a weak D match, TRBD1 (6 bases). There are 16 residues in the CDR3. The V end was cut by 5 bases, the J end by 0 bases, with 16 bases between. Germline CDR1 and CDR2: MGHRA and YSYEKL. This CDR3 is CASSLEGVGMNTEAFF. The CDR3 nucleotides read TGCGCCAGCAGCTTGGAGGGGGTCGGGATGAACACTGAAGCTTTCTTT.

The V call is TRBV7-2, the J call TRBJ2-3; a weak D match, TRBD2 (6 bases). Trimming removed 1 base from V and 3 bases from J, with 14 bases in between. This CDR3 comprises 16 residues. Germline V CDR1 and CDR2: SGHTA, FQGNSA. DNA for the CDR3: TGTGCCAGCAGCTTAGAGTTTTGGGGGAGGACAGATACGCAGTATTTT. Residues: CASSLEFWGRTDTQYF.

This clonotype was detected only a few times. The chain joins TRBV7-8 to TRBJ1-1; weak D call: TRBD1 (5 bases). Germline V gives CDR1 SGHVS, CDR2 FQNEAQ. The CDR3 has 15 amino acids. V gave up 3 bases and J gave up 7 bases, with 18 bases separating them. The CDR3 sequence: CASSLRGDLRGEAFF. The CDR3 DNA follows: TGTGCCAGCAGCTTGAGGGGTGATTTGAGGGGTGAAGCTTTCTTT.

This clonotype was seen at least ten times. This chain joins TRBV29-1 and TRBJ1-1, with 7 bases matching TRBD1. Germline V lookup: CDR1 SQVTM, CDR2 ANQGSEA. The CDR3 is 12 residues long. V shed 3 bases, J shed 4 bases, and the junction held 2 bases outside the gene matches. CDR3 nucleotides: TGCAGCGTTGAGCAGGGGGTCACTGAAGCTTTCTTT. The encoded protein is CSVEQGVTEAFF.

In regard to this clonotype: Relative to the germline gene, one junction end is altered; a read error may explain this. The rearrangement links TRBV12-3 or TRBV12-4 to TRBJ2-3, with 8 bases lining up with TRBD2. The CDR3 consists of 16 residues. The DNA of the CDR3 is TGTGCCAGAAGTTTAACTGCCGGTAGCGGGGCAGATACGCAGTATTTT. Translating it yields CARSLTAGSGADTQYF.

The rearrangement links TRBV7-6 to TRBJ2-5; TRBD2 matches 7 bases. V lost 1 base and J lost 1; bases outside the gene matches: 6. CDR1 is SGHVS and CDR2 is FNYEAQ in the germline V gene. There are 16 residues in the CDR3. The CDR3 loop reads CASSLVAGDSQETQYF. As DNA, the CDR3 is TGTGCCAGCAGCTTAGTCGCGGGGGACTCCCAAGAGACCCAGTACTTC.

This clonotype came up a few times. The J gene is TRBJ1-5, the V gene TRBV20-1; 12 positions agree with TRBD1. Losses at the gene ends were 3 bases for V and 7 bases for J; bases not matched to a gene: 7. The length of the CDR3 is 15 residues. Germline CDR1 and CDR2: DFQATT and SNEGSKA (reference sequence). CDR3: CSASRGTGGRQPQHF. In DNA, the CDR3 is TGCAGTGCTAGTCGGGGGACAGGGGGCCGACAGCCCCAGCATTTT.

This clonotype showed up many times. The chain carries TRBV7-9 and TRBJ1-3; D not resolved. Germline CDR1 and CDR2: SEHNR and FQNEAQ (reference sequence). This CDR3 contains 17 residues. Trimming cost V 1 base and J 0 bases, with 13 bases left between them. The CDR3 sequence: CASSLDRNYPSGNTIYF. The CDR3 DNA reads TGTGCCAGCAGCTTAGATCGAAACTATCCCTCTGGAAACACCATATATTTT.

This clonotype was counted a few times. The CDR3 sequence: CASSLGFAGELFF. DNA for the CDR3: TGTGCCAGCAGCTTAGGGTTCGCCGGGGAGCTGTTTTTT. This sequence joins TRBV7-2 and TRBJ2-2; D call uncertain. CDR3 length: 13 amino acids. V was shortened by 1 base and J by 6 bases, with 6 bases between the two germline ends. Germline CDR1 reads SGHTA; CDR2 reads FQGNSA.

This clonotype was observed a handful of times. The CDR3 sequence: CASSLGPLSTDTQYF. CDR3 sequence (DNA): TGCGCCAGCAGCTTGGGACCACTCAGCACAGATACGCAGTATTTT. This chain uses TRBV5-1 with TRBJ2-3; D is ambiguous. The CDR3 extends over 15 amino acids. CDR1 is SGHRS and CDR2 is YFSETQ in the germline V gene. V lost 0 bases to trimming and J lost 0 bases, with 8 bases between them.

This clonotype came up a few times. The chain joins TRBV6-5 to TRBJ2-3; 7 positions agree with TRBD2. The CDR3 covers 16 residues. Germline assignment: CDR1 MNHEY and CDR2 SVGAGI. V lost 3 bases, J lost 4 bases, and 10 bases stayed unmatched. Here the CDR3 reads CASSYGGRGSSDTQYF. The CDR3, as DNA: TGTGCCAGCAGTTATGGCGGGAGAGGAAGTTCAGATACGCAGTATTTT.